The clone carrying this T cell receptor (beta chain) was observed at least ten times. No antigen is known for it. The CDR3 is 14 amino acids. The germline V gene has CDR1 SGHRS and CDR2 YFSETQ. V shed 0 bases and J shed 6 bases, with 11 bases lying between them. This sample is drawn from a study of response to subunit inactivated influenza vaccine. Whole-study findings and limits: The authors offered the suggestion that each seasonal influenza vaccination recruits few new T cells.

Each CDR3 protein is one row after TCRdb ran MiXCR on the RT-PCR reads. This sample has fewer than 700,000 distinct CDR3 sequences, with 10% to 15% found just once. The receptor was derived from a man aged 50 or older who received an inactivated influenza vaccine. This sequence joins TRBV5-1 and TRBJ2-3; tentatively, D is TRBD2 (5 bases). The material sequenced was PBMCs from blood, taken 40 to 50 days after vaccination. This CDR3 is CASSLGSGLDTQYF. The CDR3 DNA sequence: TGCGCCAGCAGCTTGGGCAGCGGATTGGATACGCAGTATTTT.